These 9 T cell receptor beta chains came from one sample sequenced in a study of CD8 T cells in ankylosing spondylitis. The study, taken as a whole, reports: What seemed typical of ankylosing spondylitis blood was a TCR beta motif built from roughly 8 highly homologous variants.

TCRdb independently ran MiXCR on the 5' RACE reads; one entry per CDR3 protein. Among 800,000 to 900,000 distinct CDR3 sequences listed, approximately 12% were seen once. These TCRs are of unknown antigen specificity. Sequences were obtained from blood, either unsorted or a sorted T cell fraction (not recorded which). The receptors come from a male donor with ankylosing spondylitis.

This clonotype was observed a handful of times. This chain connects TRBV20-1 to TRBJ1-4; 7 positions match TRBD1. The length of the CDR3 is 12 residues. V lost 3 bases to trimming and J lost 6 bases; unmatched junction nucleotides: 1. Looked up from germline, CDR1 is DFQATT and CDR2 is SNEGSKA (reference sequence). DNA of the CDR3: TGCAGTGCTAGCGACAGGGATGAAAAACTGTTTTTT. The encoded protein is CSASDRDEKLFF.

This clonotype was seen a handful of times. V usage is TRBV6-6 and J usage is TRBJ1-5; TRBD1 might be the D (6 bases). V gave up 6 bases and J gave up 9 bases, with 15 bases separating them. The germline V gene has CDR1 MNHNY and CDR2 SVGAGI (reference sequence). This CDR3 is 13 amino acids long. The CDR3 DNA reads TGTGCCAGCAGCCTTAACAGGGATTGGCCCCAGCATTTT. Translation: CASSLNRDWPQHF.

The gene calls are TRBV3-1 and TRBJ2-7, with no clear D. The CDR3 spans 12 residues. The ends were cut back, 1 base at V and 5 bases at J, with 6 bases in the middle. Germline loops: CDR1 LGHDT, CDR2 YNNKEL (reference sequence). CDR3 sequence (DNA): TGTGCCAGCAGCCAAGGGTTGAACGAGCAGTACTTC. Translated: CASSQGLNEQYF.

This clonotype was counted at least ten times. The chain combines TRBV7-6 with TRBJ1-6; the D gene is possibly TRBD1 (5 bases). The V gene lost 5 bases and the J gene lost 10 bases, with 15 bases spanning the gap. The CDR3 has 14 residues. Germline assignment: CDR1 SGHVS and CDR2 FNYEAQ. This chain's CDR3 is CASSREFGTSPLHF. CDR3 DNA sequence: TGTGCCAGCAGCCGGGAATTTGGGACCTCACCCCTCCACTTT.

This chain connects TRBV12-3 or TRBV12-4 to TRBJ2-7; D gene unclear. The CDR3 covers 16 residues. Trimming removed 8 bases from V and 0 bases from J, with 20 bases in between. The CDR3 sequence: CASSTSYSNSSYEQYF. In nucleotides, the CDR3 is TGTGCCAGCTCGACCTCATACTCAAACAGCTCCTACGAGCAGTACTTC.

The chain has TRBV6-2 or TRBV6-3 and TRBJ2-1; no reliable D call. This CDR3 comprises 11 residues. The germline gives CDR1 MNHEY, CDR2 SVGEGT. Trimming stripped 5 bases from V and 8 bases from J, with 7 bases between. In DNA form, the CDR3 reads TGTGCCAGCAGTCAGTCGTATGAGCAGTTCTTC. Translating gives CASSQSYEQFF.

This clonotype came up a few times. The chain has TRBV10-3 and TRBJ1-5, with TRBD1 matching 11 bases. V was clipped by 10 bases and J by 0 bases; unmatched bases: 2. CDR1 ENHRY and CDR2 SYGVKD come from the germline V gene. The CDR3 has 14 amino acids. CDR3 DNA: TGTGCCAGCGGACAGGGGGCTAGCAATCAGCCCCAGCATTTT. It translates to CASGQGASNQPQHF.

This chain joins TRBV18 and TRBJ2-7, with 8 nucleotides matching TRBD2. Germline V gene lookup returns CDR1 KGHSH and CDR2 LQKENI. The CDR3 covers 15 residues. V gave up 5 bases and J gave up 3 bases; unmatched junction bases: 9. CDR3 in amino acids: CASSALAGTNYEQYF. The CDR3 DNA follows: TGTGCCAGCTCAGCCCTAGCGGGCACCAACTACGAGCAGTACTTC.

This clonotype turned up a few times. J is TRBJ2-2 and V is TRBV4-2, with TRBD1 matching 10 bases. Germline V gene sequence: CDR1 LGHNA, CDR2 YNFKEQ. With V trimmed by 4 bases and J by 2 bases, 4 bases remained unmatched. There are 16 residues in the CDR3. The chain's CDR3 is CASSRRQGANTGELFF. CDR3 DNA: TGTGCCAGCAGCCGCCGACAGGGGGCTAACACCGGGGAGCTGTTTTTT.